A single sample is the source of the 21 T cell receptor beta chains below, sequenced in a study of cytotoxic CD8 clonotypes in ibrutinib-treated CLL. The repertoire was sequenced with immunoSEQ multiplex PCR; TCRdb's copy has only in-frame clones and lacks some. The table shows approximately 300,000 clones, with roughly 85% occurring only once. The specimen was PBMCs, collected before ibrutinib treatment. The receptors come from a human donor with chronic lymphocytic leukemia.

A few counts support this clone. This sequence joins TRBV7-6 and TRBJ2-7; 7 nucleotides agree with TRBD1. Germline values: CDR1 SGHVS, CDR2 FNYEAQ. The CDR3 contains 15 residues. V shed 4 bases, J shed 4 bases, and the junction held 10 bases outside the gene matches. The CDR3 here is CASSSETGSVYEQYF. In DNA, the CDR3 is TGTGCCAGCAGCTCCGAGACAGGGTCGGTTTACGAGCAGTACTTC.

This rearrangement joins TRBV6-5 to TRBJ2-5; the match to TRBD2 covers 10 bases. The V segment lost 2 bases and the J segment 0 bases; nucleotides outside the gene matches: 3. CDR1 and CDR2 (germline): MNHEY, SVGAGI. The CDR3 extends over 16 amino acids. CDR3 sequence reads: CASSYRGLAHQETQYF. The CDR3, as DNA: TGTGCCAGCAGTTACCGGGGACTAGCGCACCAAGAGACCCAGTACTTC.

The chain joins TRBV4-2 to TRBJ2-1, with D tentatively TRBD2 (5 bases). The V and J ends lost 3 bases and 5 bases respectively, with 20 bases between them. Germline V CDR1 and CDR2: LGHNA, YNFKEQ. CDR3 size: 17 residues. CDR3 nucleotide sequence: TGTGCCAGCAGCCACCCCGGAGGTCGGGAAGACCACAATGAGCAGTTCTTC. This translates into CASSHPGGREDHNEQFF.

In its sample, this clone was seen once. The V gene is TRBV5-1, the J gene TRBJ2-7, with 9 bases fitting TRBD2. Trimming took 4 bases from V and 3 from J; bases not matched to a gene: 5. The CDR3 loop spans 14 amino acids. CDR1 is SGHRS, CDR2 YFSETQ, per germline. The CDR3 DNA reads TGCGCCAGCAGCGGTAGCGGGAGTTTCTACGAGCAGTACTTC. Translated, it gives CASSGSGSFYEQYF.

The chain has TRBV30 and TRBJ2-5; the D is unclear. Per germline, CDR1 GTSNPN and CDR2 SVGIG (reference sequence). The CDR3 covers 12 residues. V was pared by 5 bases and J by 5 bases, with 12 bases between. The CDR3 spells CAWSWSWETQYF. CDR3 bases: TGTGCCTGGTCCTGGAGTTGGGAGACCCAGTACTTC.

The chain is built from TRBV14 and TRBJ2-5; D could derive from TRBD1 or TRBD2 (6 bases each). The V end lost 3 bases, the J end lost 1 base, and 18 bases lay between the germline ends. The CDR3 runs to 17 residues. In germline, CDR1 is SGHDN, CDR2 FVKESK. CDR3 nucleotides: TGTGCCAGCAGCCAGGCTCCAGGAGGGGGGCCCCAAGAGACCCAGTACTTC. Translating gives CASSQAPGGGPQETQYF.

The chain combines TRBV15 with TRBJ2-5; D is uncertain. Germline CDR1 LNHNV, CDR2 YYDKDF (reference sequence). Trimming removed 8 bases at V and 4 bases at J, with 11 bases between. The CDR3 has 12 amino acids. The CDR3 region is CATSRRLETQYF. CDR3 nucleotide sequence: TGTGCCACCTCAAGGCGTTTAGAGACCCAGTACTTC.

The chain recombines TRBV28 with TRBJ2-7; D gene ambiguous. This CDR3 is 12 amino acids long. Per germline, CDR1 MDHEN and CDR2 SYDVKM. V lost 5 bases and J lost 3, with 8 bases in between. The CDR3 region has the DNA TGTGCCAGCAGTCACTTCAACTACGAGCAGTACTTC. It specifies CASSHFNYEQYF.

The chain is built from TRBV18 and TRBJ2-7; TRBD1 agrees at 7 bases. The CDR3 is 15 residues long. Looked up from germline, CDR1 is KGHSH and CDR2 is LQKENI. Germline trimming cut 4 bases from V and 5 bases from J; bases unmatched to any gene: 11. The CDR3 coding sequence is TGTGCCAGCTCACATGGGACAGACCCGCCCAACGAGCAGTACTTC. Protein: CASSHGTDPPNEQYF.

V gene TRBV7-2 combines with J gene TRBJ1-1; D unclear. CDR3 length equals 15 residues. Germline values: CDR1 SGHTA, CDR2 FQGNSA. Trimming cost V 5 bases and J 1 base, with 14 bases left between them. The CDR3 bases are TGTGCCAGCAGCCGAAGAGTGCTCACGAACACTGAAGCTTTCTTT. Translated: CASSRRVLTNTEAFF. Full variable domain (rest looked up from reference TRBV7-2 and TRBJ1-1): GAGVSQSPSNKVTEKGKDVELRCDPISGHTALYWYRQSLGQGLEFLIYFQGNSAPDKSGLPSDRFSAERTGGSVSTLTIQRTQQEDSAVYLCASSRRVLTNTEAFFGQGTRLTVV.

This clone was counted only a few times. The V call is TRBV7-2, the J call TRBJ1-2; D not certain. The germline V gene has CDR1 SGHTA and CDR2 FQGNSA. CDR3 size: 13 residues. The V and J ends lost 6 bases and 8 bases respectively, with 16 bases between them. CDR3 in amino acids: CASSPARAGGYTF. In nucleotides, the CDR3 is TGTGCCAGCAGTCCCGCACGGGCGGGAGGCTACACCTTC.

The rearrangement links TRBV2 to TRBJ2-1; D gene unclear. Germline V gives CDR1 SNHLY, CDR2 FYNNEI. V was clipped by 5 bases and J by 2 bases, with 7 bases between them. CDR3 size: 13 residues. CDR3 nucleotide sequence: TGTGCCAGCAGTCGAAACACCTACAATGAGCAGTTCTTC. It is translated as CASSRNTYNEQFF. Using reference TRBV2 and TRBJ2-1 for the parts outside the CDR3, the full variable domain is EPEVTQTPSHQVTQMGQEVILRCVPISNHLYFYWYRQILGQKVEFLVSFYNNEISEKSEIFDDQFSVERPDGSNFTLKIRSTKLEDSAMYFCASSRNTYNEQFFGPGTRLTVL.

The chain joins TRBV5-1 to TRBJ1-1; D may be TRBD1 (5 bases). From germline, CDR1 is SGHRS and CDR2 YFSETQ. The CDR3 has 15 amino acids. V lost 4 bases and J 1 base, leaving 14 bases between the germline ends. CDR3 in amino acids: CASSPTRGSNTEAFF. The CDR3 DNA reads as TGCGCCAGCAGCCCGACTAGGGGATCGAACACTGAAGCTTTCTTT.

This chain links TRBV5-1 with TRBJ2-6; no clear D. Between the trimmed V and J ends, which lost 1 base and 0 bases, there was a span of 17 bases. The CDR3 is 19 amino acids. CDR1 is SGHRS and CDR2 is YFSETQ in the germline V gene. The CDR3 loop reads CASSLLINRQLSGANVLTF. The DNA for the CDR3 is TGCGCCAGCAGCTTGTTGATAAACAGACAACTCTCTGGGGCCAACGTCCTGACTTTC.

This clone was picked up a small number of times. Other DNA sequences in this sample translate to the same CDR3. CDR3 sequence reads: CASSSLRGGNQPQHF. For the CDR3, the DNA is TGTGCCAGCAGTTCCTTAAGGGGAGGCAATCAGCCCCAGCATTTT. The V gene is TRBV28, the J gene TRBJ1-5; perhaps TRBD1 as D (5 bases). The V end lost 4 bases, the J end lost 2 bases, and 12 bases lay between the germline ends. There are 15 residues in the CDR3. Germline V gene data show CDR1 as MDHEN and CDR2 as SYDVKM.

This clone was detected once. The J gene is TRBJ2-7, the V gene TRBV6-5; D perhaps matches TRBD1 (6 bases). Looked up from germline, CDR1 is MNHEY and CDR2 is SVGAGI. The CDR3 length is 14 residues. V was shortened by 6 bases and J by 3 bases, with 15 bases between the two germline ends. CDR3 sequence (DNA): TGTGCCAGCAGCCAAACAGGGCCGAACTACGAGCAGTACTTC. Translation gives CASSQTGPNYEQYF.

The chain has TRBV4-3 and TRBJ1-4; no clear D. The V end lost 1 base, the J end lost 4 bases, and 16 bases lay between the germline ends. This CDR3 contains 17 residues. CDR1 and CDR2 from the germline V gene are LGHNA and YSLEER. The chain's CDR3 is CASSQATNRGGNEKLFF. The DNA of the CDR3 is TGCGCCAGCAGCCAAGCAACAAATCGGGGAGGTAATGAAAAACTGTTTTTT.

The chain couples TRBV27 to TRBJ1-1; D is unresolved. CDR3 length: 14 amino acids. CDR1 is MNHEY, CDR2 SMNVEV, per germline (reference sequence). With 5 bases removed from V and 6 bases from J, the gap between germline ends came to 16 bases. CDR3 nucleotides: TGTGCCAGCAGTCCAGGCAGGCTCAAGGCTGAAGCTTTCTTT. This translates into CASSPGRLKAEAFF.

The CDR3 DNA reads TGTGCCATCAAGGAGCTAGCGGGAAGCTACGAGCAGTACTTC. It is translated as CAIKELAGSYEQYF. This chain links TRBV10-3 with TRBJ2-7; 9 positions agree with TRBD2. V was pared by 7 bases and J by 3 bases, with 7 bases of the junction left unmatched. CDR1 is ENHRY and CDR2 is SYGVKD in the germline V gene. This CDR3 region has 14 residues.

V usage is TRBV7-2 and J usage is TRBJ1-2, with no clear D. CDR1 is SGHTA, CDR2 FQGNSA, per germline. Trimming cost V 5 bases and J 3 bases, with 16 bases left between them. The CDR3 spans 15 residues. The CDR3 region is CASSQIGGGDYGYTF. The CDR3 DNA sequence: TGTGCCAGCAGCCAAATTGGTGGTGGGGACTATGGCTACACCTTC. Full variable domain (remainder filled in from reference TRBV7-2 and TRBJ1-2): GAGVSQSPSNKVTEKGKDVELRCDPISGHTALYWYRQSLGQGLEFLIYFQGNSAPDKSGLPSDRFSAERTGGSVSTLTIQRTQQEDSAVYLCASSQIGGGDYGYTFGSGTRLTVV.

The chain links TRBV30 to TRBJ2-3; D gene unclear. The CDR3 has 14 amino acids. V was clipped by 0 bases and J by 3 bases, with 10 bases between them. The germline gives CDR1 GTSNPN, CDR2 SVGIG (reference sequence). The CDR3 loop is CAWSVLALTDTQYF. The CDR3, as DNA: TGTGCCTGGAGTGTTTTGGCCCTGACAGATACGCAGTATTTT.